The TCR beta chain under discussion was sequenced for a study of T-cell reconstitution after alpha-beta-depleted transplantation in children. Preparation of the TCRbeta library was carried out with unique molecular identifiers. TCRdb re-called the PCR reads through MiXCR, storing one row per CDR3 protein. The sample has approximately 83,000 distinct CDR3 sequences; 7% to 10% are singletons. The J segment lost 3 bases and the V segment lost 3 bases, leaving 8 bases of the junction unmatched. Germline-derived CDR1 and CDR2 are SGHVS and FNYEAQ. The CDR3 runs to 15 residues. The gene calls are TRBV7-6 and TRBJ2-7; 7 bases are shared with TRBD1. This TCR derives from a human donor who donated a stem cell graft to a child with congenital amegakaryocytic thrombocytopenia. Sequences were derived from PBMCs from the stem cell graft donor, sampled from the stem cell graft. CDR3 in amino acids: CASSFEQGSFYEQYF. As DNA, the CDR3 is TGTGCCAGCAGCTTTGAACAGGGGTCGTTCTACGAGCAGTACTTC.